The 32 T cell receptor beta chains below come from one sample, sequenced in a study of T cell responses to AZD1222 COVID-19 vaccine. TCRdb keeps only in-frame clones here, not all; method: immunoSEQ multiplex PCR. The sample has 25,000 to 30,000 clones, approximately 88% seen once; the top ten hold roughly 1.3%. Specimen: peripheral blood, collected on day 0 of AZD1222 vaccination. The receptors derive from an adult in good health.

The V and J genes are TRBV19 and TRBJ2-7; 8 bases are shared with TRBD2. V trimming: 4 bases; J trimming: 6 bases; junction bases outside the gene matches: 5. Germline CDR1 is LNHDA and CDR2 is SQIVND (reference sequence). There are 13 residues in the CDR3. The CDR3 coding sequence is TGTGCCAGTAGTACCGGGACTAGGGCCGAGCAGTACTTC. This translates into CASSTGTRAEQYF.

The V call is TRBV29-1, the J call TRBJ2-3; 8 bases align to TRBD1. The CDR3 length is 14 residues. The germline CDR1 and CDR2 sequences are SQVTM and ANQGSEA. The trim removed 6 bases at V and 3 bases at J, leaving 8 bases unmatched. CDR3 loop: CSVRQGMGTDTQYF. The CDR3 DNA sequence: TGCAGCGTCCGACAGGGGATGGGGACAGATACGCAGTATTTT.

V gene TRBV28 combines with J gene TRBJ2-2; D might be TRBD1 (5 bases). CDR1 MDHEN and CDR2 SYDVKM come from the germline V gene. This CDR3 is built from 14 residues. Trimming pared 5 bases from V and 0 bases from J, leaving 7 bases between. CDR3 loop: CASSDSPNTGELFF. The CDR3 nucleotides read TGTGCCAGCAGTGACAGTCCGAACACCGGGGAGCTGTTTTTT.

CDR3 nucleotide sequence: TGTGCCAGCAGCTTGAGCATGACAGGGCGAAATCAGCCCCAGCATTTT. Translated, it gives CASSLSMTGRNQPQHF. The chain joins TRBV5-6 to TRBJ1-5; TRBD1 aligns across 7 bases. CDR1 SGHDT and CDR2 YYEEEE come from the germline V gene. Trimming took 1 base from V and 4 from J; bases not matched to a gene: 8. The CDR3 is 16 residues long. Filled out from reference TRBV5-6 and TRBJ1-5, the complete variable domain reads DAGVTQSPTHLIKTRGQQVTLRCSPKSGHDTVSWYQQALGQGPQFIFQYYEEEERQRGNFPDRFSGHQFPNYSSELNVNALLLGDSALYLCASSLSMTGRNQPQHFGDGTRLSIL.

The rearrangement links TRBV4-1 to TRBJ2-7; D tentatively reads TRBD1 or TRBD2 (7 bases each). Germline V gene sequence: CDR1 MGHRA, CDR2 YSYEKL. The CDR3 spans 16 residues. V was clipped by 0 bases and J by 3 bases, with 15 bases between them. The CDR3 bases are TGCGCCAGCAGCCAAGAACAGGGGAGGGGGATCTACGAGCAGTACTTC. As protein: CASSQEQGRGIYEQYF.

The rearrangement uses TRBV11-3 and TRBJ2-1; 9 positions match TRBD1. Germline values: CDR1 SGHNT, CDR2 YENEEA. Trimming took 5 bases from V and 7 from J; bases not matched to a gene: 3. This CDR3 is 13 amino acids long. For the CDR3, the DNA is TGTGCCAGCAGCCCACAGGGGGCGAATGAGCAGTTCTTC. Its protein is CASSPQGANEQFF.

The chain recombines TRBV7-9 with TRBJ2-1; TRBD2 matches 10 bases. Germline V gives CDR1 SEHNR, CDR2 FQNEAQ (reference sequence). The V segment lost 7 bases and the J segment 4 bases; nucleotides outside the gene matches: 16. There are 18 residues in the CDR3. Here the CDR3 reads CASIPNKSTSGFYNEQFF. The CDR3 DNA is TGTGCCAGCATTCCCAATAAATCGACTAGCGGGTTTTACAATGAGCAGTTCTTC.

The rearrangement uses TRBV5-1 and TRBJ2-7; D perhaps matches TRBD1 (6 bases). Germline V gives CDR1 SGHRS, CDR2 YFSETQ. The CDR3 totals 15 residues. Trimming cost V 0 bases and J 5 bases, with 15 bases left between them. The DNA of the CDR3 is TGCGCCAGCAGCTTGGCACCAGGGGATCTCCACGAGCAGTACTTC. Amino acids: CASSLAPGDLHEQYF.

The chain employs TRBV7-9 and TRBJ2-1; no reliable D call. The germline V gene has CDR1 SEHNR and CDR2 FQNEAQ (reference sequence). This CDR3 comprises 12 residues. V was shortened by 8 bases and J by 9 bases, with 14 bases between the two germline ends. Here the CDR3 reads CASQQSGTEQFF. The CDR3, as DNA: TGTGCCAGCCAACAATCAGGAACTGAGCAGTTCTTC.

The chain carries TRBV7-3 and TRBJ2-2; 9 bases are shared with TRBD2. The V gene end was trimmed by 1 base and the J gene end by 0 bases; junction bases not matched to a gene: 0. There are 16 residues in the CDR3. Germline assignment: CDR1 SGHTA and CDR2 FQGTGA. CDR3 sequence (DNA): TGTGCCAGCAGCTTAATAGCGGGGGCGAACACCGGGGAGCTGTTTTTT. Translated, it gives CASSLIAGANTGELFF.

The chain links TRBV7-9 to TRBJ1-5, with D possibly TRBD1 on 5 matching bases. V was pared by 6 bases and J by 3 bases, with 15 bases between. The CDR3 totals 15 residues. Germline V gives CDR1 SEHNR, CDR2 FQNEAQ (reference sequence). Here the CDR3 reads CASSSGPFLNQPQHF. CDR3 DNA sequence: TGTGCCAGCAGTTCAGGGCCATTCCTCAATCAGCCCCAGCATTTT. Using reference TRBV7-9 and TRBJ1-5 for the parts outside the CDR3, the full variable domain is DTGVSQNPRHKITKRGQNVTFRCDPISEHNRLYWYRQTLGQGPEFLTYFQNEAQLEKSRLLSDRFSAERPKGSFSTLEIQRTEQGDSAMYLCASSSGPFLNQPQHFGDGTRLSIL.

The chain is built from TRBV14 and TRBJ1-6; 7 nucleotides match TRBD1. The germline V gene encodes CDR1 SGHDN and CDR2 FVKESK. The junction had 6 bases not matched to a gene; V was cut back by 2 bases and J by 8 bases. CDR3 size: 15 residues. Here the CDR3 reads CASSQPGTADSPLHF. CDR3 coding DNA: TGTGCCAGCAGCCAACCCGGGACAGCAGATTCACCCCTCCACTTT.

The chain is built from TRBV9 and TRBJ2-1, with TRBD2 as a possible D gene (5 bases). Germline loops: CDR1 SGDLS, CDR2 YYNGEE. V was trimmed by 0 bases and J by 3 bases, leaving 10 bases between them. This CDR3 has 15 amino acids. CDR3 in amino acids: CASSVESSVYNEQFF. CDR3 nucleotides: TGTGCCAGCAGCGTAGAGAGTAGCGTCTACAATGAGCAGTTCTTC.

As for this clone: One end of the junction is discordant with germline, which a read error may explain. V usage is TRBV19 and J usage is TRBJ2-1; 7 bases match TRBD1. Germline-derived CDR1 and CDR2 are LNHDA and SQIVND (reference sequence). The CDR3 loop spans 15 amino acids. The CDR3 reads CASSVDRDSYNEQFF. The CDR3 DNA reads as TGTGCCAGTAGTGTAGACAGGGACTCCTACAATGAGCAGTTCTTC.

The chain combines TRBV28 with TRBJ2-7; 7 nucleotides line up with TRBD1. Germline loops: CDR1 MDHEN, CDR2 SYDVKM. The CDR3 has 13 residues. The V gene end was trimmed by 7 bases and the J gene end by 5 bases; junction bases not matched to a gene: 8. The CDR3 is CASIDRVIHEQYF. CDR3 DNA: TGTGCCAGCATAGACAGGGTTATCCACGAGCAGTACTTC.

This clone was seen a single time. V usage is TRBV10-2 and J usage is TRBJ2-1; 7 bases map to TRBD1. V lost 7 bases and J lost 6; bases outside the gene matches: 9. CDR1 WSHSY and CDR2 SAAADI come from the germline V gene. CDR3 length: 14 residues. CDR3 nucleotides: TGCGCCAGCATTTCCGGGGACAGCTCCAATGAGCAGTTCTTC. Amino acids: CASISGDSSNEQFF.

This chain links TRBV19 with TRBJ1-5, with 7 bases that match TRBD1. The CDR3 has 16 amino acids. The ends lost 5 bases at V and 0 bases at J; junction bases unmatched: 7. CDR1 is LNHDA, CDR2 SQIVND, per germline (reference sequence). The CDR3 DNA sequence: TGTGCCAGTAGTCTACCAGGGGGATATAGCAATCAGCCCCAGCATTTT. Translated: CASSLPGGYSNQPQHF. The full variable domain, rest sourced from reference TRBV19 and TRBJ1-5, is DGGITQSPKYLFRKEGQNVTLSCEQNLNHDAMYWYRQDPGQGLRLIYYSQIVNDFQKGDIAEGYSVSREKKESFPLTVTSAQKNPTAFYLCASSLPGGYSNQPQHFGDGTRLSIL.

The chain joins TRBV9 to TRBJ2-7, with D unresolved. CDR3 size: 13 residues. CDR1 and CDR2 (germline): SGDLS, YYNGEE. Trimming shortened V by 0 bases and J by 4 bases, and 8 bases separated the two germline ends. The CDR3 loop is CASSVDYGYEQYF. CDR3 sequence (DNA): TGTGCCAGCAGCGTAGATTATGGATACGAGCAGTACTTC.

The genes are TRBV18 and TRBJ2-7; D is possibly TRBD1 (6 bases). The CDR3 runs 17 residues. V gave up 4 bases and J gave up 3 bases, with 22 bases separating them. The germline CDR1 and CDR2 sequences are KGHSH and LQKENI. In DNA form, the CDR3 reads TGTGCCAGCTCACGACCGGGACAAGGCCCCGCGGGCTACGAGCAGTACTTC. Its translation is CASSRPGQGPAGYEQYF.

The chain recombines TRBV3-1 (or the pseudogene TRBV3-2) with TRBJ2-1, with TRBD2 matching 7 bases. The V gene end was trimmed by 0 bases and the J gene end by 5 bases; junction bases not matched to a gene: 7. The CDR3 has 16 amino acids. Germline CDR1 and CDR2: LGHDT and YNNKEL (reference sequence). DNA for the CDR3: TGTGCCAGCAGCCAAGATTTCACTAGCGTTCACAATGAGCAGTTCTTC. Translated, it gives CASSQDFTSVHNEQFF.

This chain connects TRBV9 to TRBJ2-7, with 7 bases lining up with TRBD1. Trimming removed 3 bases from V and 2 bases from J; junction bases left unmatched: 2. CDR1 SGDLS and CDR2 YYNGEE come from the germline V gene. There are 13 residues in the CDR3. The CDR3 nucleotides read TGTGCCAGCAGCGGACAGGGAGCCTACGAGCAGTACTTC. This encodes CASSGQGAYEQYF.

CDR3 DNA: TGTGCCAGTAGTATTGGGAACACTGAAGCTTTCTTT. It encodes CASSIGNTEAFF. The chain links TRBV19 to TRBJ1-1; no clear D. The CDR3 is 12 amino acids. V lost 3 bases to trimming and J lost 1 base, with 3 bases between them. CDR1 is LNHDA and CDR2 is SQIVND in the germline V gene (reference sequence).

V gene TRBV18 combines with J gene TRBJ1-2; perhaps TRBD1 as D (6 bases). V was shortened by 11 bases and J by 3 bases, with 13 bases between the two germline ends. The V gene's germline CDR1 is KGHSH and CDR2 LQKENI. The CDR3 has 12 residues. The CDR3 sequence: CAGGAGDYGYTF. The CDR3 DNA reads as TGTGCCGGAGGCGCAGGGGACTATGGCTACACCTTC. Looking up the rest from reference TRBV18 and TRBJ1-2 gives the full variable domain: NAGVMQNPRHLVRRRGQEARLRCSPMKGHSHVYWYRQLPEEGLKFMVYLQKENIIDESGMPKERFSAEFPKEGPSILRIQQVVRGDSAAYFCAGGAGDYGYTFGSGTRLTVV.

This chain links TRBV10-2 with TRBJ2-7, with D perhaps matching TRBD2 (6 bases). Germline loops: CDR1 WSHSY, CDR2 SAAADI. The CDR3 extends over 16 amino acids. V lost 2 bases to trimming and J lost 6 bases, with 20 bases between them. CDR3: CASSEPAYRFGGEQYF. CDR3 sequence (DNA): TGCGCCAGCAGTGAGCCTGCCTATCGTTTCGGGGGCGAGCAGTACTTC.

This clone has just one count. The chain combines TRBV25-1 with TRBJ1-2; 7 bases agree with TRBD1. The CDR3 contains 13 residues. The ends lost 2 bases at V and 5 bases at J; junction bases unmatched: 2. Germline V gene sequence: CDR1 MGHDK, CDR2 SYGVNS. The CDR3, as DNA: TGTGCCAGCAGTGAAACAGGGGTGTATGGCTACACCTTC. Protein sequence: CASSETGVYGYTF.

The chain carries TRBV28 and TRBJ2-2; a weak D match, TRBD1 (6 bases). The V end lost 5 bases, the J end lost 13 bases, and 11 bases lay between the germline ends. This CDR3 has 11 amino acids. Germline V lookup: CDR1 MDHEN, CDR2 SYDVKM. This chain's CDR3 is CASSGNRVLFF. DNA for the CDR3: TGTGCCAGCAGTGGAAACAGGGTGCTGTTTTTT.

This rearrangement joins TRBV5-1 to TRBJ2-3; 10 nucleotides agree with TRBD2. The CDR3 covers 16 residues. Trimming took 7 bases from V and 1 from J; bases not matched to a gene: 9. The germline V gene encodes CDR1 SGHRS and CDR2 YFSETQ. CDR3 nucleotide sequence: TGCGCCAGCCACCTCTCCGGGACTAGCGGCACAGATACGCAGTATTTT. Its protein is CASHLSGTSGTDTQYF.

This chain connects TRBV7-8 to TRBJ2-3, with D tentatively TRBD2 (6 bases). V lost 4 bases to trimming and J lost 0 bases, with 8 bases between them. The CDR3 covers 14 residues. CDR1 and CDR2 (germline): SGHVS, FQNEAQ. CDR3 sequence (DNA): TGTGCCAGCAGCTACCTAGCGAGCACAGATACGCAGTATTTT. Protein sequence: CASSYLASTDTQYF.

CDR3 DNA sequence: TGTGCCAGCAGTTTCTACTACGAGCAGTACTTC. Its translation is CASSFYYEQYF. The chain employs TRBV5-6 and TRBJ2-7; no clear D. V lost 5 bases to trimming and J lost 3 bases, with 6 bases between them. The CDR3 covers 11 residues. Germline V gene data show CDR1 as SGHDT and CDR2 as YYEEEE.

The V gene is TRBV7-4, the J gene TRBJ1-1; tentative D call: TRBD1 (5 bases). Germline values: CDR1 SGHVT, CDR2 SQSDAQ. Trimming took 1 base from V and 7 from J, leaving 22 bases between them. The CDR3 extends over 17 amino acids. Here the CDR3 reads CASSLGSGCGYRSEAFF. The CDR3 DNA sequence: TGTGCCAGCAGCTTAGGATCAGGGTGTGGTTATAGGAGTGAAGCTTTCTTT.

This chain joins TRBV2 and TRBJ1-6; TRBD1 matches at 9 bases. Germline CDR1 and CDR2: SNHLY and FYNNEI. After removal of 6 bases from V and 3 bases from J, the junction contained 3 bases not matched to a gene. CDR3 length: 15 amino acids. As DNA, the CDR3 is TGTGCCAGCAGGGGACAGGGAAACTATAATTCACCCCTCCACTTT. Amino acid sequence: CASRGQGNYNSPLHF.

The J gene is TRBJ1-6, the V gene TRBV27; no definite D call. The V gene lost 6 bases and the J gene lost 7 bases, with 16 bases spanning the gap. CDR3 length: 15 amino acids. In germline, CDR1 is MNHEY, CDR2 SMNVEV (reference sequence). The DNA for the CDR3 is TGTGCCAGCAGGCCCTTGGGTGTAGGAAATTCACCCCTCCACTTT. Protein sequence: CASRPLGVGNSPLHF.